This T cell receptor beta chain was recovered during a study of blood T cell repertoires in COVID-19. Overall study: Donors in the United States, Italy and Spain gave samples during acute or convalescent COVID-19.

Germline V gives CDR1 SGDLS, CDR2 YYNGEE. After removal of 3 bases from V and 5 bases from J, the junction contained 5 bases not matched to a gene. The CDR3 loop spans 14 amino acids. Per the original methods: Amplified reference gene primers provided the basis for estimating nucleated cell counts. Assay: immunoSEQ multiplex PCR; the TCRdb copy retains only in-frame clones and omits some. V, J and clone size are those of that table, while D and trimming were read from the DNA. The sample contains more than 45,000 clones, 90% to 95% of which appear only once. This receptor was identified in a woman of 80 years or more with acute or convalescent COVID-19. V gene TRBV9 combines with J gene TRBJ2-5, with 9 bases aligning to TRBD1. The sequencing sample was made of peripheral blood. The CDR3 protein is CASSAAGQGETQYF. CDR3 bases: TGTGCCAGCAGCGCCGCCGGACAGGGGGAGACCCAGTACTTC.